The clone carrying this T cell receptor beta chain was observed a few times. The antigen is undetermined. The entry originates in a study of cytomegalovirus exposure and HLA in healthy donors. Whole-study findings and limits: Three chains tied to CMV proved CMV antigen-specific in vitro. The listing of 150 to 200 TCR beta chains classed them as cytomegalovirus-associated.

The CDR3 consists of 15 residues. Germline V gene data show CDR1 as SGHTA and CDR2 as FQGTGA. Unmatched junction bases numbered 3, after V lost 5 bases and J lost 2 bases. Clones were read by immunoSEQ multiplex PCR, and TCRdb kept only the in-frame ones, dropping some. The sample holds around 230,000 clones; about 90% are singletons and the top ten take roughly 1.2%. V gene TRBV7-3 combines with J gene TRBJ2-2; TRBD2 matches 9 bases. The receptor's source is a woman aged 25-40 years in good health and CMV-seropositive. The sample comprised PBMCs. The CDR3 bases are TGTGCCAGCAGCCCTAGCGGGGCAAACACCGGGGAGCTGTTTTTT. Its translation: CASSPSGANTGELFF.